This section outlines one T cell receptor beta chain sequence together with its context. The specificity of this receptor is unknown. Base qualities are not at hand, and no much larger clone is one base apart. The data are from a study of chemoradiotherapy in HPV16-positive cancers (dated by TCRdb to 2022 to 2024). Context from the whole study: Candidate HPV-specific T-cell clones and common TCR motifs were defined by functional T-cell assays performed on cells from two HPV16-positive patients. The study set out to ask whether T-cell immunity against the HPV oncoproteins E6 and E7 changes over the course of chemoradiotherapy and whether that immunity affects survival. The candidate HPV-specific TCRs and motifs were subsequently tracked in TCR repertoires obtained from roughly 85 patients with HPV-related cancers. Findings and caveats that apply to the study as a whole: Improved recurrence-free survival in HPV16-positive patients was associated with expansion of HPV-responsive T cells during chemoradiotherapy. Expansion of candidate HPV-specific clones and E7-related TCR motifs was observed in the tumor microenvironment during treatment, whereas no such expansion was observed for non-HPV-specific T cells. The functional definition of HPV-specific T cells was derived from only a couple of HPV16-positive patients, and the survival association was reported for HPV16-positive patients.

Sequences SGDLS (CDR1) and YYNGEE (CDR2) are obtained from the germline V gene. The CDR3 numbers 17 residues from cysteine through phenylalanine. The read is trimmed to its CDR3 DNA, 51 bases read in frame from base 1. Relative to germline, V is missing 3 bases and J is missing 5 bases, with 10 bases of the junction outside any gene match. Receptors were amplified or captured by the immunoSEQ multiplex PCR assay. The clones in this table, taken by TCRdb from immuneACCESS, are in-frame only. Not every clone is retained; where verified, under half of the shortfall comes from an unresolved V gene, and the cause of the rest is unknown. The sample has more than 25,000 clones on record, about 93% of them singletons. The ten largest clones add up to 15% to 20% of the sample. Repertoires were sampled repeatedly over the course of chemoradiotherapy, so clonal expansion could be followed in the tumor microenvironment.

The chain couples TRBV9 to TRBJ2-2; 10 of the junction bases match TRBD1. This sample comprised blood, obtained from a patient who underwent chemoradiotherapy. The receptor's source is a human donor with HPV-associated anogenital cancer. The CDR3 protein sequence reads: CASSASDRGRRTGELFF. In nucleotide form, the sequence is TGTGCCAGCAGCGCCTCAGACAGGGGGCGCAGAACCGGGGAGCTGTTTTTT.